This T cell receptor (beta chain) derives from a study of blood T cell repertoires in COVID-19. Study-level background: Donors in the United States, Italy and Spain gave samples during acute or convalescent COVID-19. PBMCs, B-cell-depleted T cells, or T cells provided the cDNA or gDNA that made up the material.

Study processing details: Amplification with reference gene primers provided the estimates of nucleated cell counts. Measured with immunoSEQ multiplex PCR; TCRdb has only the in-frame clones, and not every one. For V, J and clone size, that table is used; D and trimming come from the DNA. The top ten clones hold around 1.5% of a sample with roughly 31,000 clones, around 90% of them seen once. Germline V gene sequence: CDR1 SGHAT, CDR2 FQNNGV. V gave up 5 bases and J gave up 8 bases; unmatched junction bases: 8. The CDR3 is made up of 16 amino acids. The rearrangement joins TRBV11-2 to TRBJ2-1; 14 nucleotides line up with TRBD2. The TCR was taken from a man aged 55 to 70 with active COVID-19. Material for sequencing was peripheral blood. The CDR3 is CASSLTSGGALDEQFF. The CDR3 DNA follows: TGTGCCAGCAGCCTGACTAGCGGGGGGGCCTTAGATGAGCAGTTCTTC.